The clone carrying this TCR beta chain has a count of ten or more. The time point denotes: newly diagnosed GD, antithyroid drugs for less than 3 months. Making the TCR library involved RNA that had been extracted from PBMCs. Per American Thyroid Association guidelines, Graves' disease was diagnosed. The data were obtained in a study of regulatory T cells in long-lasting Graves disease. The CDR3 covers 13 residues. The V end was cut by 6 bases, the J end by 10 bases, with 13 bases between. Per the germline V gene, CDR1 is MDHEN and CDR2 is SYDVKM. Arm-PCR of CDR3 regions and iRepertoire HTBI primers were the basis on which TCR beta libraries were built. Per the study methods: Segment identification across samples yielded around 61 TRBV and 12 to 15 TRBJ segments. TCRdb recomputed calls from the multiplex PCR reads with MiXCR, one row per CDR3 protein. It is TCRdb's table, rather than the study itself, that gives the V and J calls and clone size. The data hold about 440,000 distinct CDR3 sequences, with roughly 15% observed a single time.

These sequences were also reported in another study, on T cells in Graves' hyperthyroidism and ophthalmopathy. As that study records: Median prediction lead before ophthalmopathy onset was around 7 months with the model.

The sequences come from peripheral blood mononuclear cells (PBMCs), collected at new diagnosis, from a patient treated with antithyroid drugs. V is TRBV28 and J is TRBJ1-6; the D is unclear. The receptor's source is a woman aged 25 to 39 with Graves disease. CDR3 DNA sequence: TGTGCCAGCAGGCGTATGGGAAGATCACCCCTCCACTTT. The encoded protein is CASRRMGRSPLHF.